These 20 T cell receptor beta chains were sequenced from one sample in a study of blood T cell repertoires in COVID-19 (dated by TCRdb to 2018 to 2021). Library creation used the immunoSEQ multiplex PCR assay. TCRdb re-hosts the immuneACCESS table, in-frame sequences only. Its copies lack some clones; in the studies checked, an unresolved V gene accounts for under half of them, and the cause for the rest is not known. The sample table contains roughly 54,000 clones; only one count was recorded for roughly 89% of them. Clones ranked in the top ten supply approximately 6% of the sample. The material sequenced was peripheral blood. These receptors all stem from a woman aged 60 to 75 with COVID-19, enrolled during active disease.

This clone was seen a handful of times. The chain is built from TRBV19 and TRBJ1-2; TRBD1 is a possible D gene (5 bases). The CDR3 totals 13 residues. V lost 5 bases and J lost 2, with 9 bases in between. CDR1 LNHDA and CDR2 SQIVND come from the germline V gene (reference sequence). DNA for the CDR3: TGTGCCAGTAGTCACGCAGGGAACTATGGCTACACCTTC. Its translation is CASSHAGNYGYTF.

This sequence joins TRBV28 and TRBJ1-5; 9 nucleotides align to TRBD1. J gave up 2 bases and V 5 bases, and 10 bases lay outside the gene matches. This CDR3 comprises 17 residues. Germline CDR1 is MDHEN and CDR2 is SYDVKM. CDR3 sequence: CASSPSDRGGGNQPQHF. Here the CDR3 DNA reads TGTGCCAGCAGTCCATCGGACAGGGGAGGCGGCAATCAGCCCCAGCATTTT.

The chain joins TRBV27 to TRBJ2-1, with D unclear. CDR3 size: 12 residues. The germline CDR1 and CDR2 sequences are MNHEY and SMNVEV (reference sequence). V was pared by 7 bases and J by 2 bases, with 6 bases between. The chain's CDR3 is CASIDTYNEQFF. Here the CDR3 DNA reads TGTGCCAGCATTGACACCTACAATGAGCAGTTCTTC.

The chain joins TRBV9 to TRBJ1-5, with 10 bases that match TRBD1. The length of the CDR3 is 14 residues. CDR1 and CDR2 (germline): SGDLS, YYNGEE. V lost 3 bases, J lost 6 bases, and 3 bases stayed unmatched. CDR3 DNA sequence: TGTGCCAGCAGCGGACAGGGGGCCAGTCAGCCCCAGCATTTT. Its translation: CASSGQGASQPQHF.

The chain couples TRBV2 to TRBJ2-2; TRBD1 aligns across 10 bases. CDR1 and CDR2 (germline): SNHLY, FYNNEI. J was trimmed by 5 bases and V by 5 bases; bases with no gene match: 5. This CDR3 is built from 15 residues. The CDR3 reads CASSRDRGRTGELFF. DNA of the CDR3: TGTGCCAGCAGTCGGGACAGGGGAAGGACCGGGGAGCTGTTTTTT.

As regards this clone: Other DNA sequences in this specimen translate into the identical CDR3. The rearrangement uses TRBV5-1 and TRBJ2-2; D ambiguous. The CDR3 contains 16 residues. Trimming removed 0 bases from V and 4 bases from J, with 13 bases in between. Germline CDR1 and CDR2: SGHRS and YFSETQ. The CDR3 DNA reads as TGCGCCAGCAGCTTGGGACAAACGAAACCCACCGGGGAGCTGTTTTTT. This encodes CASSLGQTKPTGELFF.

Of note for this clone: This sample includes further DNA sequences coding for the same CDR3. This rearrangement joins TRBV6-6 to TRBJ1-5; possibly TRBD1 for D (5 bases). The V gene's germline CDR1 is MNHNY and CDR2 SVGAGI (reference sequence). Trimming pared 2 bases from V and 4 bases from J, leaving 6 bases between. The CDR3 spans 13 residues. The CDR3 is CASSYRGNQPQHF. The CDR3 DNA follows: TGTGCCAGCAGTTACAGGGGAAATCAGCCCCAGCATTTT.

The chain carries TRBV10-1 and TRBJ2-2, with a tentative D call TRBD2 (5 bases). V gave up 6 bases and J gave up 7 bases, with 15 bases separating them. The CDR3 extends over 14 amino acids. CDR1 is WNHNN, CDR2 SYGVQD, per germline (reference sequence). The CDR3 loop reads CASSNDYSGGELFF. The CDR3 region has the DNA TGCGCCAGCAGCAATGACTACTCGGGCGGGGAGCTGTTTTTT.

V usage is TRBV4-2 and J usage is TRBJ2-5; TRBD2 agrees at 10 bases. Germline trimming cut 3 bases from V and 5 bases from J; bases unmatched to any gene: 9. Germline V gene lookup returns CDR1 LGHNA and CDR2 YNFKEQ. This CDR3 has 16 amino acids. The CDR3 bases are TGTGCCAGCAGCCAGGGGACTAGCGTGGGTGGCGAGACCCAGTACTTC. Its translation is CASSQGTSVGGETQYF.

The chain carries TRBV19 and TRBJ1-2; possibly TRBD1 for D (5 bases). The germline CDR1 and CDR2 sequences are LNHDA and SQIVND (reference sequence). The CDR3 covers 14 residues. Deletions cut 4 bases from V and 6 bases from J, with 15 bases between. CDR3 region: CASSRQGSSDGYTF. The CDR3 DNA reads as TGTGCCAGTAGTAGGCAGGGCTCGTCGGATGGCTACACCTTC.

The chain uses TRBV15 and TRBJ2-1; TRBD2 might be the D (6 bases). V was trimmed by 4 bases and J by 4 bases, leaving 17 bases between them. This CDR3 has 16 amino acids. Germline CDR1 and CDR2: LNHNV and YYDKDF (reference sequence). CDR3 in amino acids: CATSISGSPPYNEQFF. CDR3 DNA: TGTGCCACCAGCATCAGCGGGTCCCCTCCGTACAATGAGCAGTTCTTC.

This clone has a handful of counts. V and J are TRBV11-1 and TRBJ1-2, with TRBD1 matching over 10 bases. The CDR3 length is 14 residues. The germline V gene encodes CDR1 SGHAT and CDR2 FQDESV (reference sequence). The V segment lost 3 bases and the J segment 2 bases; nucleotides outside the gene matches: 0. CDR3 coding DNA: TGTGCCAGCAGCTTGACAGGGGGCAACTATGGCTACACCTTC. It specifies CASSLTGGNYGYTF.

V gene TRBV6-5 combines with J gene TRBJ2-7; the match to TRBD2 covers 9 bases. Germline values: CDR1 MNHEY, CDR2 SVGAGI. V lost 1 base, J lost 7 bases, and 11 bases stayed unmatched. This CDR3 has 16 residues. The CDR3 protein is CASSYFAGGPVGEQYF. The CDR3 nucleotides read TGTGCCAGCAGTTACTTTGCGGGAGGGCCGGTTGGGGAGCAGTACTTC.

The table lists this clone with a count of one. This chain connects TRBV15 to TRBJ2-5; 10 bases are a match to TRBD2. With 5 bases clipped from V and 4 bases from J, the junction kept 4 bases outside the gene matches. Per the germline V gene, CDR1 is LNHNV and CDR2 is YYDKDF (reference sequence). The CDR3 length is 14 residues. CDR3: CATSRSGRLETQYF. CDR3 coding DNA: TGTGCCACCAGCCGTAGCGGGAGGTTAGAGACCCAGTACTTC.

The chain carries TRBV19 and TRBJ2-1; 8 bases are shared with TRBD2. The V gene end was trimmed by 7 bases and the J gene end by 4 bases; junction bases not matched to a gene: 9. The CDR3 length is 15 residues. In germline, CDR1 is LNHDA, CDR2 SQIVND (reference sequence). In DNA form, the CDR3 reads TGTGCCAGTAATCCCCTAGCGGGTACGTACAATGAGCAGTTCTTC. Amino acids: CASNPLAGTYNEQFF. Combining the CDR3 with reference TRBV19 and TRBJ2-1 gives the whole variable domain DGGITQSPKYLFRKEGQNVTLSCEQNLNHDAMYWYRQDPGQGLRLIYYSQIVNDFQKGDIAEGYSVSREKKESFPLTVTSAQKNPTAFYLCASNPLAGTYNEQFFGPGTRLTVL.

CDR3 loop: CASSELNSNQPQHF. DNA of the CDR3: TGTGCCAGCAGTGAACTTAATAGCAATCAGCCCCAGCATTTT. This chain joins TRBV2 and TRBJ1-5; D is unclear. CDR3 length equals 14 residues. The V gene's germline CDR1 is SNHLY and CDR2 FYNNEI. V lost 2 bases, J lost 0 bases, and 5 bases lay in between. Full variable domain (outside the CDR3, taken from reference TRBV2 and TRBJ1-5): EPEVTQTPSHQVTQMGQEVILRCVPISNHLYFYWYRQILGQKVEFLVSFYNNEISEKSEIFDDQFSVERPDGSNFTLKIRSTKLEDSAMYFCASSELNSNQPQHFGDGTRLSIL.

The CDR3 region is CASSHTDRGSHTDTQYF. CDR3 DNA sequence: TGTGCCAGCTCACACACGGACAGGGGGTCCCACACAGATACGCAGTATTTT. The chain joins TRBV18 to TRBJ2-3, with TRBD1 identical over 10 bases. V lost 4 bases, J lost 2 bases, and 9 bases stayed unmatched. From germline, CDR1 is KGHSH and CDR2 LQKENI. The CDR3 runs 17 residues.

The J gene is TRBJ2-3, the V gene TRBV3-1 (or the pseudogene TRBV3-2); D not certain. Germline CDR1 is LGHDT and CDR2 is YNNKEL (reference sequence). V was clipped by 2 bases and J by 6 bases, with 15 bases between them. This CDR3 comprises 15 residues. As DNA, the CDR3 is TGTGCCAGCAGCCAAACCAGAGCTGTCGGGGATACGCAGTATTTT. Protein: CASSQTRAVGDTQYF.

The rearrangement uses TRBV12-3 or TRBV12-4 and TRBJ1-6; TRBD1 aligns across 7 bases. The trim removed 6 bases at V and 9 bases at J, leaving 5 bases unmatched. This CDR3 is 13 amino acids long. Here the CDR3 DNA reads TGTGCCAGCAGAAGGGGGCACGGTTCACCCCTCCACTTT. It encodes CASRRGHGSPLHF.

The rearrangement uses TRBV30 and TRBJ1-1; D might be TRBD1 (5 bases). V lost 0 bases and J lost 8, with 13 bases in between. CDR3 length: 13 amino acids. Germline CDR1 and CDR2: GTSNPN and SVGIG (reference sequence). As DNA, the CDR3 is TGTGCCTGGAGTGTTTGGGGCCAGGGAGAAGCTTTCTTT. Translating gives CAWSVWGQGEAFF.